The entry below describes one T cell receptor beta chain. This sample is drawn from a study of CD8+CD57+ T cells in acquired aplastic anemia. Profiling of TCR beta VDJ combinations and CDR3 sequences used genomic DNA as template. TCRdb used MiXCR to reprocess the reads, holding one entry per CDR3 protein. The data hold 120,000 or so distinct CDR3 sequences, with roughly 40% observed a single time. Sequencing involved patients with CD8+CD57+ cell expansion previously shown by flow cytometry. CDR3 length: 14 residues. Trimming stripped 4 bases from V and 4 bases from J, with 13 bases between. Germline CDR1 SNHLY, CDR2 FYNNEI.

The receptor comes from a human donor with aplastic anemia. This chain connects TRBV2 to TRBJ1-2; D is uncertain. Input material: sorted CD4+, CD8+, or CD8+CD57+ T cells (not recorded which) from PBMCs. The CDR3 spells CASSAEQASYGYTF. CDR3 coding DNA: TGTGCCAGCAGTGCTGAGCAGGCAAGCTATGGCTACACCTTC.